This entry describes one T cell receptor (beta chain). What it recognizes is unknown. The same CDR3 can be traced to other DNA sequences in this sample. The sample belongs to a study of shared clonotypes between healthy human individuals. Study-wide context: Plates per donor: three CD4 naive, three CD4 memory, two CD8 naive, one CD8 memory. General study points: It was the few donors that limited the genetic and exposure-history diversity represented. Compared with clonotypes that all four donors shared, non-shared clonotypes had lower generation probabilities.

Trimming cost V 3 bases and J 1 base, with 9 bases left between them. Germline lookup yields CDR1 KGHSH and CDR2 LQKENI. CDR3 length: 14 residues. TCRdb keeps only in-frame clones here, not all; method: immunoSEQ multiplex PCR. Here the sample spans 2 million to 2.5 million clones, over 85% being singletons. This TCR derives from a man aged 18 to 30 in good health. Some clones in this sample may be carry-over from other donors' samples. Sequencing input: naive CD4+ T cells from PBMCs. Subset in this sample: CD45RA+ positively selected. The chain couples TRBV18 to TRBJ1-1, with D unclear. Written as DNA, the CDR3 is TGTGCCAGCTCACCCTCGGCAGCGAACACTGAAGCTTTCTTT. This encodes CASSPSAANTEAFF.